This TCR beta chain was sequenced during a study of T cells after yellow fever vaccination. A single record per CDR3 protein comes from TCRdb applying MiXCR to the 5' RACE reads. The table shows 200,000 to 300,000 distinct CDR3 sequences, with 5.5% to 8.5% occurring only once. This clonotype was seen repeatedly, ten times or more. CDR1 and CDR2 from the germline V gene are SGHTA and FQGNSA. The CDR3 totals 15 residues. The ends were cut back, 1 base at V and 1 base at J, with 7 bases in the middle. This TCR derives from a man aged 25-45 years who received the YFV17D yellow fever vaccine. The chain links TRBV7-2 to TRBJ2-2; the D gene is possibly TRBD2 (6 bases). Sequences were derived from CD4+ T cells sorted from PBMCs, sampled on the day of the yellow fever booster vaccination. The CDR3 nucleotides read TGTGCCAGCAGCTTAGTGGGGGGGAACACCGGGGAGCTGTTTTTT. Encoded protein: CASSLVGGNTGELFF.